These 5 T cell receptor beta chains originate from one sample sequenced in a study of shared clonotypes between healthy human individuals. Method: immunoSEQ multiplex PCR; TCRdb's copy keeps in-frame clones and lacks some. This table holds about 1.5 million clones, around 97% found once. What was sequenced was naive CD4+ T cells sorted from blood. Documented subset: CD45RA+ positively selected. The receptors come from a man aged 25 to 40 in good health.

V gene TRBV5-4 combines with J gene TRBJ1-5, with 7 bases that match TRBD1. The junction had 1 base not matched to a gene; V was cut back by 2 bases and J by 5 bases. The CDR3 has 13 amino acids. Germline CDR1 and CDR2: SGHNT and YYREEE (reference sequence). This chain's CDR3 is CASSLTGDQPQHF. The CDR3 region has the DNA TGTGCCAGCAGCTTAACAGGGGATCAGCCCCAGCATTTT.

The gene calls are TRBV5-1 and TRBJ2-7; D may match TRBD1 or TRBD2 (5 bases each). Trimming left V 4 bases short and J 2 bases short, with 25 bases between. The CDR3 is made up of 18 amino acids. CDR1 is SGHRS, CDR2 YFSETQ, per germline. The CDR3 DNA reads TGCGCCAGCAGCCTCGGGGTGGCAGGGCTGAAGTTTACCTACGAGCAGTACTTC. Protein product: CASSLGVAGLKFTYEQYF.

The chain carries TRBV2 and TRBJ2-6, with a weak D call TRBD1 (6 bases). CDR1 SNHLY and CDR2 FYNNEI come from the germline V gene. CDR3 length equals 15 residues. Deletions cut 10 bases from V and 0 bases from J, with 13 bases between. CDR3 in DNA: TGTGCCACTGGGACATCCAACTCTGGGGCCAACGTCCTGACTTTC. Its protein product is CATGTSNSGANVLTF.

The chain has TRBV7-9 and TRBJ2-7; D is unclear. Per germline, CDR1 SEHNR and CDR2 FQNEAQ (reference sequence). The germline V and J ends were trimmed by 1 base and 0 bases, with 7 bases remaining between them. The CDR3 sequence is 14 residues long. The CDR3 here is CASSLDRSSYEQYF. CDR3 nucleotides: TGTGCCAGCAGCTTAGACAGAAGCTCCTACGAGCAGTACTTC.

This clone was recorded a few times. J is TRBJ2-5 and V is TRBV5-1; TRBD2 agrees at 7 bases. This CDR3 is 14 amino acids long. The germline V gene encodes CDR1 SGHRS and CDR2 YFSETQ. V gave up 0 bases and J gave up 3 bases; unmatched junction bases: 2. The CDR3 is CASSLDGREETQYF. The DNA for the CDR3 is TGCGCCAGCAGCTTGGATGGGAGGGAAGAGACCCAGTACTTC.